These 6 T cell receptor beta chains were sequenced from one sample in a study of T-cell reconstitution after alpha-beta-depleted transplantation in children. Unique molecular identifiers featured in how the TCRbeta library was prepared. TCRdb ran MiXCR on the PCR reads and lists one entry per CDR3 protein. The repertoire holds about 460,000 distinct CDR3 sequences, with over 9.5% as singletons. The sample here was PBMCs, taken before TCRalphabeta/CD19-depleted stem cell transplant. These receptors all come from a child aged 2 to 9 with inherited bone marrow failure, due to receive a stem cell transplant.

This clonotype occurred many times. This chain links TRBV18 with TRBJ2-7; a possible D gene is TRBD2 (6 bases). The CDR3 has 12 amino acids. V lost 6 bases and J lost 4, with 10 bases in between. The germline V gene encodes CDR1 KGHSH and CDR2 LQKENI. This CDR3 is CASSQGTYEQYF. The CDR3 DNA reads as TGTGCCAGCTCCCAAGGGACTTACGAGCAGTACTTC.

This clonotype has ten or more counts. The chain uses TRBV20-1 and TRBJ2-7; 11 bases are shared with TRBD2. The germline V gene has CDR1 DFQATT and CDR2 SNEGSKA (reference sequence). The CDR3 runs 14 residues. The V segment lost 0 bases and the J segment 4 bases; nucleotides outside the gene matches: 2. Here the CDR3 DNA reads TGCAGTGCTAGAGATACTAGCGGGAGTTACGAGCAGTACTTC. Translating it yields CSARDTSGSYEQYF.

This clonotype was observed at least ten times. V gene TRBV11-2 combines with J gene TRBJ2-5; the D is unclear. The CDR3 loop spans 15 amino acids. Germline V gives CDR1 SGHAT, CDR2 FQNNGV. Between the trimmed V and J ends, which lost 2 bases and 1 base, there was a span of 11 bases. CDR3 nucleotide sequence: TGTGCCAGCAGCTTAATTCTAGGCATCCAAGAGACCCAGTACTTC. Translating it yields CASSLILGIQETQYF.

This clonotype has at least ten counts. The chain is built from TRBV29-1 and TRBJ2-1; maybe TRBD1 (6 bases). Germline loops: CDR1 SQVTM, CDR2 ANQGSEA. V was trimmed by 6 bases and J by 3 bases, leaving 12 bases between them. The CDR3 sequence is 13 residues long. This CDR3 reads CSVLRTDYNEQFF. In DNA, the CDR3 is TGCAGCGTCCTAAGGACAGACTACAATGAGCAGTTCTTC.

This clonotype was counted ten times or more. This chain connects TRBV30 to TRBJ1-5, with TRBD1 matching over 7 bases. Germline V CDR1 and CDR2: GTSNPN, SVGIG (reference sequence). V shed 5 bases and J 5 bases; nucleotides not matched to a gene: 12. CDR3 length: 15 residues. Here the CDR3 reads CAWDKQEGGHQPQHF. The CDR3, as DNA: TGTGCCTGGGATAAACAGGAAGGGGGCCATCAGCCCCAGCATTTT.

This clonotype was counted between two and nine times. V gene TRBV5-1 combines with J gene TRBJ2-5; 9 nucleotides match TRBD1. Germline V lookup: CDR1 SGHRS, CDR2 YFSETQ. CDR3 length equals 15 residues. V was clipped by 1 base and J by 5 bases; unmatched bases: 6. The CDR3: CASSLIQGALETQYF. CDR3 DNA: TGCGCCAGCAGCTTGATACAGGGGGCGCTGGAGACCCAGTACTTC.